This T cell receptor (beta chain) originates from a study of OX40 agonist ivuxolimab in advanced cancers. The V segment lost 2 bases and the J segment 4 bases; nucleotides outside the gene matches: 7. The germline CDR1 and CDR2 sequences are SGDLS and YYNGEE. The CDR3 loop spans 16 amino acids. The table came from immunoSEQ multiplex PCR; TCRdb's copy has only in-frame clones and leaves some out. The table lists under 30,000 clones, more than 65% of them singletons. This TCR was recovered from an adult with an advanced solid tumor such as melanoma, head and neck, liver or kidney cancer. The sample consisted of CD4+ or CD8+ T cells sorted from blood, taken in a trial of the OX40 agonist ivuxolimab. The chain is built from TRBV9 and TRBJ2-1; TRBD2 aligns across 9 bases. CDR3 loop: CASSVSGGGGYNEQFF. CDR3 coding DNA: TGTGCCAGCAGCGTCTCTGGCGGGGGGGGTTACAATGAGCAGTTCTTC.